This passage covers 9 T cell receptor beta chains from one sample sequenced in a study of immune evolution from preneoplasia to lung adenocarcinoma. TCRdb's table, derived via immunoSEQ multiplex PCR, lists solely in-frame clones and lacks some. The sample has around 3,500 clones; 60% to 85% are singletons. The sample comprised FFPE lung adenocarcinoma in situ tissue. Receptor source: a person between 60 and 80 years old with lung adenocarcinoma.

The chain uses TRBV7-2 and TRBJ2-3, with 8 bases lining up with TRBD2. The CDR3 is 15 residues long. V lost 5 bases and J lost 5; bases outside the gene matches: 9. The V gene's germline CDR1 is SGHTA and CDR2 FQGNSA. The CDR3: CASSITGGAGDTQYF. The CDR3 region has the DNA TGTGCCAGCAGCATAACCGGGGGGGCGGGAGATACGCAGTATTTT.

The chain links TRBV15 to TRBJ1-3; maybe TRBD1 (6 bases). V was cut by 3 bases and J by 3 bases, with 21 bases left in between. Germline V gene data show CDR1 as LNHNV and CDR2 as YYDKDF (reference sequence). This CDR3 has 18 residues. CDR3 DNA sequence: TGTGCCACCAGCAGTGGGGGTCTGGCCGGGACACATGGAAACACCATATATTTT. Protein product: CATSSGGLAGTHGNTIYF.

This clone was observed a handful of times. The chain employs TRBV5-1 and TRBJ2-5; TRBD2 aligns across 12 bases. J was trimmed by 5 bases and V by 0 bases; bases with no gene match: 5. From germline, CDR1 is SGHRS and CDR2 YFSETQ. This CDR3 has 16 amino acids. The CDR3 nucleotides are TGCGCCAGCAGCTTGGCGGCTAGCGGGGGGGCGGAGACCCAGTACTTC. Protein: CASSLAASGGAETQYF.

CDR3 sequence (DNA): TGTGCCAGCAGCTTGATCAGGGGCACAGATACGCAGTATTTT. Amino acids: CASSLIRGTDTQYF. The chain uses TRBV5-5 and TRBJ2-3; D might be TRBD1 (5 bases). The CDR3 consists of 14 residues. Germline V gene data show CDR1 as SGHKS and CDR2 as YYEKEE (reference sequence). Trimming pared 1 base from V and 1 base from J, leaving 7 bases between. Looking up the rest from reference TRBV5-5 and TRBJ2-3 gives the full variable domain: DAGVTQSPTHLIKTRGQQVTLRCSPISGHKSVSWYQQVLGQGPQFIFQYYEKEERGRGNFPDRFSARQFPNYSSELNVNALLLGDSALYLCASSLIRGTDTQYFGPGTRLTVL.

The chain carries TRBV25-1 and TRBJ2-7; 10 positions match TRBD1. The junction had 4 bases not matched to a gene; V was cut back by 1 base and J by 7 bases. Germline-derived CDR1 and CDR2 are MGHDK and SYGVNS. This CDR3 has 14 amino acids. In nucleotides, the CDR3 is TGTGCCAGCAGTGAATCGGACAGGGGGGGGGAGCAGTACTTC. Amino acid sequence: CASSESDRGGEQYF.

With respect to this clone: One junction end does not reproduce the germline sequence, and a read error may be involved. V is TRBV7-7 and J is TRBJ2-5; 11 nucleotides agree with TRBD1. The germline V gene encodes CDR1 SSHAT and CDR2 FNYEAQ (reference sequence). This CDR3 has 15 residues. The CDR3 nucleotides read TGTGCTAGCAGCGCCCGGACAGGGGGCCTAGAGACCCAGTACTTC. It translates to CASSARTGGLETQYF. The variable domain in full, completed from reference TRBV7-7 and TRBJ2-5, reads GAGVSQSPRYKVTKRGQDVTLRCDPISSHATLYWYQQALGQGPEFLTYFNYEAQPDKSGLPSDRFSAERPEGSISTLTIQRTEQRDSAMYRCASSARTGGLETQYFGPGTRLLVL.

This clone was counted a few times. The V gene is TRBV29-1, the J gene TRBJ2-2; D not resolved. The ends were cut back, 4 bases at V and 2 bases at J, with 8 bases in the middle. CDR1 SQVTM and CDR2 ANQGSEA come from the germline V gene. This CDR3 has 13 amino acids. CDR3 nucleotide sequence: TGCAGCGTTGGCCAGAGAAACACCGGGGAGCTGTTTTTT. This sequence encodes CSVGQRNTGELFF.

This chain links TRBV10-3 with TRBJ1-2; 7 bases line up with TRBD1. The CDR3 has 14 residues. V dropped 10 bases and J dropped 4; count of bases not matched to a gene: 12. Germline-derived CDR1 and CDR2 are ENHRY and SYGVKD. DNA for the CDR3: TGTGCCACCGGACAGGCGGACCTTGCCTATGGCTACACCTTC. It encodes CATGQADLAYGYTF.

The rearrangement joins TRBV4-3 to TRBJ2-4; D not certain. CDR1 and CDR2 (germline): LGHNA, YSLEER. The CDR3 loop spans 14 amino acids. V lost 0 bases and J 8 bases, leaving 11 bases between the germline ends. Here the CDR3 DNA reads TGCGCCAGCAGCCAAGAACGCGGTCGGGACATTCAGTACTTC. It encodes CASSQERGRDIQYF.